The T cell receptor (beta chain) under discussion was sequenced for a study of cytomegalovirus exposure and HLA in healthy donors. Study outcomes and limitations: A later analysis reported that several of the most significant clusters appeared to be linked to common viral pathogens, among them Epstein-Barr virus. TRBV6-2, TRBV6-3 and some other V segments were unresolvable in 87-base-pair reads. Earlier analysis looked at TCR beta V segments, and most were productive about 87% or about 30% of the time.

The PCR was carried out with 60 Vbeta primers and 13 Jbeta primers. Some clones are missing from TCRdb's copy, which holds only in-frame ones; the method was immunoSEQ multiplex PCR. This table has 150,000 to 170,000 clones, around 68% appearing once. The V and J ends lost 7 bases and 0 bases, in that order; junction bases with no gene match: 5. The CDR3 spans 16 residues. Germline V gene data show CDR1 as LNHDA and CDR2 as SQIVND (reference sequence). For this clone: Its antigen is unidentified.

Healthy bone marrow donors made up the cohort. The sequence was collected from a man under 40 in good health and CMV-seronegative. The V and J genes are TRBV19 and TRBJ2-7; 14 nucleotides align to TRBD2. Sequencing input: PBMCs. The CDR3 DNA is TGTGCCAGTAACCCCGGGACTAGCGGGGGCTCCTACGAGCAGTACTTC. Its translation is CASNPGTSGGSYEQYF.